What follows describes a single TCR beta chain. Via MiXCR, TCRdb re-called the 5' RACE reads, giving one row per CDR3 protein. The table includes 53,000 or so distinct CDR3 sequences, roughly 22% detected once. Trimming left V 4 bases short and J 2 bases short, with 9 bases between. CDR3 size: 13 residues. Germline-derived CDR1 and CDR2 are SGDLS and YYNGEE. The sequence derives from a female donor with breast cancer. This sequence joins TRBV9 and TRBJ2-5; tentative D call: TRBD1 (6 bases). The sequenced sample consisted of tumor-infiltrating naive CD4+ T cells sorted from the breast tumor. Specified subset: naive CD4+ T cells, CD4+CD45RA+CD25-. The CDR3, as DNA: TGTGCCAGCAGCTCAAGGGGGCAAGAGACCCAGTACTTC. Its translation is CASSSRGQETQYF.